These 28 T cell receptor beta chains originate from one sample sequenced in a study of T cells in women clearing cervical HPV infection. This table comes from immunoSEQ multiplex PCR, and its TCRdb copy is limited to in-frame clones, with some not included. This sample contains fewer than 40,000 clones. Sequencing input: blood buffy coat. Source of these receptors: a woman between 18 and 69 years old with a cervical HPV16 infection that either progressed to CIN3+ or cleared (not recorded which).

On this clone itself: The CDR3 is cut off 3 residues early in the read; its end comes from the germline J gene. The rearrangement joins TRBV6-1 to TRBJ1-3; D uncertain. This CDR3 comprises 15 residues. Germline lookup yields CDR1 MNHNS and CDR2 SASEGT. Trimming stripped 6 bases from V and 0 bases from J, with 12 bases between. CDR3 residues: CASRERQISGNTIYF. CDR3 DNA (partial): TGTGCCAGCAGGGAAAGACAAATCTCTGGAAACACC.

A note on this clone: The observed sequence ends 3 residues before the CDR3 terminus, with the missing tail filled in from the germline J gene. V usage is TRBV12-3 or TRBV12-4 and J usage is TRBJ1-2; 8 nucleotides agree with TRBD1. V was pared by 6 bases and J by 5 bases, with 8 bases of the junction left unmatched. This CDR3 is 14 amino acids long. The CDR3 reads CASSPAGGRYGYTF. CDR3 DNA (partial): TGTGCCAGCAGCCCCGCAGGGGGCAGGTATGGC.

As concerns this clone: Sequencing ends 3 residues short of the CDR3 end; the germline J gene provides the rest. V and J are TRBV20-1 and TRBJ1-4, with 10 bases fitting TRBD1. Germline V gene sequence: CDR1 DFQATT, CDR2 SNEGSKA (reference sequence). V trimming: 5 bases; J trimming: 8 bases; junction bases outside the gene matches: 5. CDR3 length: 13 amino acids. CDR3 DNA (partial): TGCAGTGCTCCCGGGACAGGGGAGGAAAAA. Amino acids: CSAPGTGEEK. The full CDR3 reads CSAPGTGEEKLFF.

With respect to this clone: The CDR3 end is not reached by the read, which stops 3 residues before it; the germline J gene fills it in. V gene TRBV19 combines with J gene TRBJ2-7; D is possibly TRBD1 (5 bases). The CDR3 length is 15 residues. Germline V gene data show CDR1 as LNHDA and CDR2 as SQIVND (reference sequence). V lost 2 bases to trimming and J lost 5 bases, with 16 bases between them. Incomplete CDR3 DNA: TGTGCCAGTAGTATAATCCAGGGAAGCGTGCACGAG. The encoded protein is CASSIIQGSVHE. The CDR3, in full, reads CASSIIQGSVHEQYF.

Details on this clone: Read coverage stops 3 residues before the CDR3 terminus; the germline J gene supplies the remainder. This chain joins TRBV11-3 and TRBJ2-5, with a weak D call TRBD1 (5 bases). The CDR3 is 12 residues long. Germline V lookup: CDR1 SGHNT, CDR2 YENEEA. With 3 bases removed from V and 3 bases from J, the gap between germline ends came to 5 bases. The sequenced part of the CDR3 DNA is TGTGCCAGCAGCTTCAGGGAAGAGACC. The encoded protein is CASSFREET. The CDR3 as a whole reads CASSFREETQYF.

Notes on this clone: The CDR3 extends 3 residues past the end of the read, so its final part is completed from the germline J gene. The chain has TRBV5-4 and TRBJ2-3; 7 nucleotides match TRBD1. This CDR3 spans 16 amino acids. In germline, CDR1 is SGHNT, CDR2 YYREEE (reference sequence). The ends lost 0 bases at V and 4 bases at J; junction bases unmatched: 8. CDR3 residues: CASSLGRGQAPDTQYF. CDR3 DNA (partial): TGTGCCAGCAGCTTGGGTCGTGGACAGGCCCCAGATACG.

For this clone: The read is 3 residues too short to cover the CDR3 end, so that end is filled in from the germline J gene. This chain links TRBV20-1 with TRBJ2-1; TRBD1 is a possible D gene (7 bases). This CDR3 spans 15 amino acids. CDR1 DFQATT and CDR2 SNEGSKA come from the germline V gene (reference sequence). Trimming pared 4 bases from V and 4 bases from J, leaving 17 bases between. CDR3 bases read: TGCAGTGCTACCCTGCGGGACAGTGGTTACAATGAG. Translation gives CSATLRDSGYNE. The CDR3 as a whole reads CSATLRDSGYNEQFF.

Concerning this clone: The read stops 3 residues short of the end of the CDR3; the missing end is completed from the germline J gene. J is TRBJ2-3 and V is TRBV6-4; 9 positions match TRBD1. The CDR3 runs 15 residues. V dropped 4 bases and J dropped 5; count of bases not matched to a gene: 7. Germline V lookup: CDR1 MRHNA, CDR2 SNTAGT. Partial CDR3 DNA: TGTGCCAGCAGTGGGGGACAGGGTGAATTAGATACG. This gives the protein CASSGGQGELDT. The complete CDR3 reads CASSGGQGELDTQYF.

As concerns this clone: The sequenced fragment ends 3 residues before the CDR3 boundary, so the rest is inferred from the germline J gene. The chain couples TRBV18 to TRBJ2-3; D is perhaps TRBD1 (5 bases). CDR1 is KGHSH and CDR2 is LQKENI in the germline V gene. The CDR3 is made up of 15 amino acids. The V gene lost 3 bases and the J gene lost 6 bases, with 16 bases spanning the gap. The CDR3 loop is CASSPSTGLTDTQYF. The CDR3 DNA, read in part, is TGTGCCAGCTCACCCAGCACAGGCTTAACGGATACG. The whole variable domain, filled in from reference TRBV18 and TRBJ2-3, reads NAGVMQNPRHLVRRRGQEARLRCSPMKGHSHVYWYRQLPEEGLKFMVYLQKENIIDESGMPKERFSAEFPKEGPSILRIQQVVRGDSAAYFCASSPSTGLTDTQYFGPGTRLTVL.

Points on this clone: Coverage ceases 3 residues before the CDR3 finishes, and the germline J gene fills in the end. The chain has TRBV29-1 and TRBJ1-2; D might be TRBD1 (5 bases). CDR3 length equals 12 residues. Germline assignment: CDR1 SQVTM and CDR2 ANQGSEA. The CDR3 bases that were read are TGCAGCGTTGGACAGACTTTACTGGGC. Encoded protein: CSVGQTLLG. The whole CDR3 is CSVGQTLLGYTF.

Of note for this clone: The read gets to within 3 residues of the CDR3 end, and the germline J gene fills in the rest. The chain recombines TRBV6-1 with TRBJ1-1; 9 bases line up with TRBD1. With V trimmed by 4 bases and J by 1 base, 4 bases remained unmatched. Germline V lookup: CDR1 MNHNS, CDR2 SASEGT. There are 15 residues in the CDR3. The CDR3 sequence: CASSVTQGANTEAFF. The sequenced CDR3 bases are TGTGCCAGCAGTGTAACACAGGGGGCGAACACTGAA.

In the case of this clone: Coverage ceases 3 residues before the CDR3 finishes, and the germline J gene fills in the end. The chain carries TRBV12-3 or TRBV12-4 and TRBJ2-3; 14 nucleotides match TRBD2. The CDR3 is made up of 16 amino acids. V was clipped by 5 bases and J by 0 bases; unmatched bases: 1. The sequenced part of the CDR3 DNA is TGTGCCAGCAGTGGGACTAGCGGGGGAAGCACAGATACG. Amino acids: CASSGTSGGSTDT. The CDR3 reads in full as CASSGTSGGSTDTQYF.

Comment on this clone: The read terminates 3 residues before the CDR3 end, so the remaining end is supplied by the germline J gene. The chain uses TRBV12-3 or TRBV12-4 and TRBJ2-6, with 7 bases matching TRBD1. This CDR3 is built from 15 residues. The ends lost 5 bases at V and 0 bases at J; junction bases unmatched: 1. This CDR3 is CASSRQGSGANVLTF. CDR3 DNA (partial): TGTGCCAGCAGTCGACAGGGCTCTGGGGCCAACGTC.

A word on this clone: The read falls 3 residues short of the CDR3 end, and the missing part is taken from the germline J gene. The chain joins TRBV11-3 to TRBJ1-2; 9 bases match TRBD1. There are 15 residues in the CDR3. Germline-derived CDR1 and CDR2 are SGHNT and YENEEA. The junction had 4 bases not matched to a gene; V was cut back by 1 base and J by 4 bases. The covered CDR3 bases are TGTGCCAGCAGCTTAGGAACAGGGGGCTTCTATGGC. Its translation is CASSLGTGGFYG. The complete CDR3 reads CASSLGTGGFYGYTF.

About this clone itself: The read ends 3 residues early relative to the CDR3; the germline J gene fills the gap. The rearrangement joins TRBV11-2 to TRBJ2-1, with 8 bases fitting TRBD2. V lost 0 bases, J lost 4 bases, and 2 bases stayed unmatched. The germline gives CDR1 SGHAT, CDR2 FQNNGV. This CDR3 comprises 15 residues. CDR3 region: CASSLDGGAYNEQFF. The sequenced part of the CDR3 DNA is TGTGCCAGCAGCTTAGACGGGGGGGCGTACAATGAG.

Remarks on this clone: The CDR3 is cut off 3 residues early in the read; its end comes from the germline J gene. V and J are TRBV5-4 and TRBJ2-7; TRBD1 aligns across 7 bases. CDR1 and CDR2 (germline): SGHNT, YYREEE (reference sequence). This CDR3 is 15 amino acids long. Unmatched junction bases numbered 11, after V lost 3 bases and J lost 5 bases. The chain's CDR3 is CASSSSLTGSHEQYF. Partial CDR3 DNA: TGTGCCAGCAGCTCATCGTTGACAGGGTCCCACGAG.

With respect to this clone: The read comes to an end 3 residues before the CDR3 does, leaving the germline J gene to fill in the end. The gene calls are TRBV23-1 and TRBJ2-3; a possible D gene is TRBD2 (5 bases). TRBV23-1 is reported as an ORF; its role is uncertain. The CDR3 contains 14 residues. Trimming took 3 bases from V and 6 from J, leaving 13 bases between them. The sequenced part of the CDR3 DNA is TGCGCCAGCAGTCACCGGCCCGGCGGGGATACG. It encodes CASSHRPGGDT. The CDR3 reads in full as CASSHRPGGDTQYF.

On this clone: The CDR3 end lies 3 residues beyond the end of the read and is filled in from the germline J gene. J is TRBJ2-2 and V is TRBV5-1; TRBD1 agrees at 9 bases. The CDR3 runs to 18 residues. The ends lost 4 bases at V and 5 bases at J; junction bases unmatched: 15. Per germline, CDR1 SGHRS and CDR2 YFSETQ. This CDR3 is CASSAITGTGFSTGELFF. The CDR3 DNA, read in part, is TGCGCCAGCAGCGCGATAACCGGGACAGGGTTTTCAACCGGGGAG.

A remark on this clone: The DNA ends 3 residues before the CDR3 does, and the rest of the CDR3 is filled in from the germline J gene. The chain is built from TRBV5-4 and TRBJ1-2; 8 positions agree with TRBD1. Trimming at V came to 4 bases and at J to 5 bases, leaving 4 bases not matched to a gene. CDR3 size: 13 residues. The germline V gene has CDR1 SGHNT and CDR2 YYREEE (reference sequence). Partial CDR3 DNA: TGTGCCAGCAGCAGGGACAGGATTTATGGC. Residues: CASSRDRIYG. The full CDR3 protein is CASSRDRIYGYTF.

In regard to this clone: The read gets to within 3 residues of the CDR3 end, and the germline J gene fills in the rest. The chain links TRBV29-1 to TRBJ1-2, with 9 bases matching TRBD1. In germline, CDR1 is SQVTM, CDR2 ANQGSEA. The length of the CDR3 is 13 residues. V lost 6 bases and J lost 3; bases outside the gene matches: 5. CDR3 region: CSVLTGGDYGYTF. The sequenced part of the CDR3 DNA is TGCAGCGTACTGACAGGGGGAGACTATGGC.

Turning to this clone: The CDR3 end falls 3 residues outside the read, so it is completed with the germline J gene. This chain uses TRBV4-1 with TRBJ1-1; 11 bases align to TRBD1. The CDR3 length is 12 residues. Germline-derived CDR1 and CDR2 are MGHRA and YSYEKL. The CDR3 reads CASSRTGGEAFF. The sequenced part of the CDR3 DNA is TGCGCCAGCAGCCGGACAGGGGGCGAA.

As concerns this clone: The read stops 3 residues short of the end of the CDR3; the missing end is completed from the germline J gene. The chain recombines TRBV20-1 with TRBJ1-3; D not certain. CDR3 size: 17 residues. Per germline, CDR1 DFQATT and CDR2 SNEGSKA (reference sequence). Trimming removed 0 bases from V and 2 bases from J, with 17 bases in between. This CDR3 is CSARDRAGKLAGNTIYF. CDR3 DNA (partial): TGCAGTGCTAGAGATCGGGCGGGGAAGTTGGCTGGAAACACC.

Notes on this clone: With the read ending 3 residues before the CDR3 end, the germline J gene is used to fill in that end. The chain has TRBV4-2 and TRBJ1-1; 7 nucleotides line up with TRBD1. Germline CDR1 LGHNA, CDR2 YNFKEQ. V lost 3 bases to trimming and J lost 3 bases; unmatched junction nucleotides: 4. The CDR3 consists of 14 residues. CDR3 DNA (partial): TGTGCCAGCAGCCACGTTGGGACAGACACTGAA. This codes for CASSHVGTDTE. The whole CDR3 sequence is CASSHVGTDTEAFF.

Comments on this clone: The read is 3 residues too short to cover the CDR3 end, so that end is filled in from the germline J gene. This rearrangement joins TRBV10-1 to TRBJ2-3; D call uncertain. The CDR3 is 13 amino acids. Trimming took off 2 bases at V and 2 bases at J, with 5 bases between the two ends. The germline gives CDR1 WNHNN, CDR2 SYGVQD (reference sequence). The CDR3: CASSEGLTDTQYF. The CDR3 bases that were read are TGCGCCAGCAGTGAGGGCCTCACAGATACG.

About this clone: The missing CDR3 end, 3 residues past where the read stops, is filled in from the germline J gene. The chain employs TRBV4-1 and TRBJ1-3; no definite D call. The CDR3 loop spans 15 amino acids. CDR1 is MGHRA, CDR2 YSYEKL, per germline. V lost 3 bases and J lost 4, with 13 bases in between. The covered CDR3 bases are TGCGCCAGCAGCCATGCCCGTGAGGGCGGAAACACC. Translation gives CASSHAREGGNT. The whole CDR3 region reads CASSHAREGGNTIYF.

Regarding this clone: Read sequence stops 3 residues before the CDR3 end, and the germline J gene provides the missing end. This chain uses TRBV5-1 with TRBJ2-1, with 11 bases aligning to TRBD1. The V segment lost 0 bases and the J segment 4 bases; nucleotides outside the gene matches: 3. The CDR3 consists of 16 residues. Germline V lookup: CDR1 SGHRS, CDR2 YFSETQ. The CDR3 protein is CASSLGDRGTYNEQFF. The part of the CDR3 DNA that was read is TGCGCCAGCAGCTTGGGGGACAGGGGGACATACAATGAG.

On this clone: The read falls 3 residues short of the CDR3 end, and the missing part is taken from the germline J gene. The rearrangement uses TRBV5-1 and TRBJ1-5; maybe TRBD1 (5 bases). Deletions cut 4 bases from V and 0 bases from J, with 14 bases between. The CDR3 has 16 residues. Germline CDR1 is SGHRS and CDR2 is YFSETQ. CDR3 DNA, as far as it was read: TGCGCCAGCAGCCCTGAGGGAGACAGTAGCAATCAGCCC. Translating gives CASSPEGDSSNQP. The full CDR3 sequence reads CASSPEGDSSNQPQHF.

To note about this clone: The DNA ends 3 residues before the CDR3 does, and the rest of the CDR3 is filled in from the germline J gene. The chain uses TRBV5-1 and TRBJ1-2; TRBD1 matches at 8 bases. CDR1 is SGHRS, CDR2 YFSETQ, per germline. CDR3 length: 16 residues. Germline trimming cut 2 bases from V and 7 bases from J; bases unmatched to any gene: 13. The CDR3 bases that were read are TGCGCCAGCAGCTTCTCCGGGACAGGCAAAACCCCTGGC. Translating gives CASSFSGTGKTPG. The whole CDR3 protein reads CASSFSGTGKTPGYTF.